This passage covers 8 T cell receptor beta chains from one sample sequenced in a study of Ad26.COV2.S vaccination and SARS-CoV-2 variants. The data were produced by immunoSEQ multiplex PCR, yet TCRdb's version contains in-frame clones alone and is incomplete. The sample shows 150,000 to 200,000 clones, 87% of them seen only once. The specimen comprised peripheral blood, sampled after recovery from COVID-19. The receptors originated from a human donor who had recovered from COVID-19.

The J gene is TRBJ2-7, the V gene TRBV7-9; TRBD2 agrees at 8 bases. CDR1 SEHNR and CDR2 FQNEAQ come from the germline V gene (reference sequence). Trimming at V came to 8 bases and at J to 0 bases, leaving 9 bases not matched to a gene. This CDR3 is 15 amino acids long. The CDR3: CASGGSGASSYEQYF. The CDR3 DNA is TGTGCCAGCGGAGGTAGCGGGGCGAGCTCCTACGAGCAGTACTTC.

The table lists this clone with a few counts. J is TRBJ1-5 and V is TRBV4-1, with unresolved D. V dropped 5 bases and J dropped 11 bases, with 16 bases sitting between them. The CDR3 loop spans 13 amino acids. Germline V gene sequence: CDR1 MGHRA, CDR2 YSYEKL. The CDR3 nucleotides read TGCGCCAGCAGCTCGACGGGAGCCGAGGCCCAGCATTTT. It specifies CASSSTGAEAQHF.

This rearrangement joins TRBV28 to TRBJ2-1, with 11 bases lining up with TRBD1. V dropped 4 bases and J dropped 10; count of bases not matched to a gene: 6. From germline, CDR1 is MDHEN and CDR2 SYDVKM. This CDR3 region has 14 residues. CDR3 sequence: CASSWDRGFREQFF. Here the CDR3 DNA reads TGTGCCAGCAGTTGGGACAGGGGGTTTAGAGAGCAGTTCTTC.

CDR3 nucleotides: TGTGCCAGTAGTATAGTTGACGGGCCTCCCTACGAGCAGTACTTC. As protein: CASSIVDGPPYEQYF. V gene TRBV19 combines with J gene TRBJ2-7; D remains ambiguous. Germline V CDR1 and CDR2: LNHDA, SQIVND (reference sequence). CDR3 length equals 15 residues. Deletions cut 1 base from V and 2 bases from J, with 12 bases between.

This rearrangement joins TRBV3-1 (or the pseudogene TRBV3-2) to TRBJ1-1; perhaps TRBD1 as D (5 bases). The CDR3 is made up of 12 amino acids. V was pared by 4 bases and J by 7 bases, with 10 bases between. Germline loops: CDR1 LGHDT, CDR2 YNNKEL (reference sequence). CDR3 DNA: TGTGCCAGCAGCCGCCGGGACCGTGAAGCTTTCTTT. This translates into CASSRRDREAFF.

Comments on this clone: Other DNA sequences in the sample encode the same CDR3. The V call is TRBV3-1 (or the pseudogene TRBV3-2), the J call TRBJ2-5, with D unclear. This CDR3 region has 13 residues. V gave up 1 base and J gave up 2 bases, with 5 bases separating them. Germline CDR1 LGHDT, CDR2 YNNKEL (reference sequence). The CDR3 region has the DNA TGTGCCAGCAGCCAAGGAGTTCAAGAGACCCAGTACTTC. Residues: CASSQGVQETQYF.

This clone has only one observation. This sequence joins TRBV6-6 and TRBJ1-5; D is possibly TRBD1 (6 bases). Germline CDR1 reads MNHNY; CDR2 reads SVGAGI (reference sequence). This CDR3 region has 13 residues. V dropped 8 bases and J dropped 1 base, with 9 bases sitting between them. The DNA for the CDR3 is TGTGCCAGCTGGGGACAAAGCAATCAGCCCCAGCATTTT. Translation gives CASWGQSNQPQHF.

This chain links TRBV21-1 with TRBJ1-4. TRBV21-1 is noted as a pseudogene. The CDR3 is made up of 17 amino acids. CDR3 loop: CASRTSISRVEAEKLFF. The CDR3 region has the DNA TGTGCCAGCAGGACCTCAATAAGCCGGGTTGAGGCTGAAAAACTGTTTTTT.